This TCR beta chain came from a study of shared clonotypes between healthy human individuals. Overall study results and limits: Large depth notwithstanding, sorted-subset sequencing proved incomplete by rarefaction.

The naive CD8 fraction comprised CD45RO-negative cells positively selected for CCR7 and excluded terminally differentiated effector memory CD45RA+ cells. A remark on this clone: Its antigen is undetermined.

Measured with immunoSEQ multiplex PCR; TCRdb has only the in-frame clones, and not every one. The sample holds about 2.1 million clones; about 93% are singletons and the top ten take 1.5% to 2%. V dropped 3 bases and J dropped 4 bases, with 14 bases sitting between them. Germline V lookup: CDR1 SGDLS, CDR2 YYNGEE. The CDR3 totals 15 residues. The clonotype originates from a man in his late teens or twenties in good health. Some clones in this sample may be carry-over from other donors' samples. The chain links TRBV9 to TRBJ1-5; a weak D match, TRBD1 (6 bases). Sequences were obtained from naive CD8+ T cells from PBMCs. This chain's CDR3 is CASSEQGVRNQPQHF. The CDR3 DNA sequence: TGTGCCAGCAGCGAACAGGGAGTTCGGAATCAGCCCCAGCATTTT.